The clone carrying this T cell receptor (beta chain) is medium-sized in the sample. The target antigen is unknown. These data belong to a study of T cells in Graves' hyperthyroidism and ophthalmopathy. Study in general: Prior to any treatment, at the point of initial diagnosis, peripheral blood was collected. Study-wide results and limits: Median prediction lead before ophthalmopathy onset was 5 to 7.5 months with the model.

TCR beta CDR3 regions were amplified from RNA. TCR CDR3 regions were first amplified by RT-PCR with HTBI primers. TCRdb redid the calling of the multiplex PCR reads with MiXCR, one entry per CDR3 protein. The table shows 25,000 to 30,000 distinct CDR3 sequences, with over 35% occurring only once. Germline loops: CDR1 SQVTM, CDR2 ANQGSEA. Trimming took 3 bases from V and 7 from J; bases not matched to a gene: 5. CDR3 length equals 12 residues. The gene calls are TRBV29-1 and TRBJ2-5, with 7 bases matching TRBD2. Sequenced: blood. This TCR derives from a woman between 25 and 40 years old with Graves' hyperthyroidism. CDR3 loop: CSVDPPSGTQYF. The CDR3 nucleotides are TGCAGCGTTGACCCTCCTAGCGGGACCCAGTACTTC. The full variable domain, in which reference TRBV29-1 and TRBJ2-5 provide the parts outside the CDR3, is SAVISQKPSRDICQRGTSLTIQCQVDSQVTMMFWYRQQPGQSLTLIATANQGSEATYESGFVIDKFPISRPNLTFSTLTVSNMSPEDSSIYLCSVDPPSGTQYFGPGTRLLVL.